This is a list of T cell receptor beta chains from one sample in a study of cytomegalovirus exposure and HLA in healthy donors. TCRdb's copy holds only in-frame clones and misses some; the assay was immunoSEQ multiplex PCR. The data show 160,000 or so clones, roughly 80% seen once. Sequencing used PBMCs. Source of these receptors: a man aged 25-45 years in good health and CMV-seropositive. Both conserved end residues are part of each CDR3. A D gene is named only where the DNA matches it firmly. Clone size is given for some rows only: seen once, a few or many times, or a class if the clone is expanded.

>-|-|TRBJ2-3|TRBV18
TGTGCCAGCTCACCAAGGCAGGGTGGAGATACGCAGTATTTT
CASSPRQGGDTQYF
>TRBD1|-|TRBJ2-7|TRBV7-2
TGTGCCAGCAGCCTAGGGACAGGGGGACTCTACGAGCAGTACTTC
CASSLGTGGLYEQYF
>-|-|TRBJ2-7|TRBV4-1
TGCGCCAGCAGCCAAGATGGACGGGCGGGCGAGCAGTACTTC
CASSQDGRAGEQYF
>-|-|TRBJ2-7|TRBV19
TGTGCCAGTAAACCGGACAGCACCTACGAGCAGTACTTC
CASKPDSTYEQYF
>-|-|TRBJ1-6|TRBV7-9
TGTGCCAGCAGCTTAGGTGGTTCGGATAATTCACCCCTCCACTTT
CASSLGGSDNSPLHF
>TRBD1|-|TRBJ2-5|TRBV2
TGTGCCAGCAGTCAGGACAGGGGGCACCAAGAGACCCAGTACTTC
CASSQDRGHQETQYF
>TRBD1|once|TRBJ1-1|TRBV2
TGTGCCAGCATAGGGGGCTTGAACACTGAAGCTTTCTTT
CASIGGLNTEAFF
>-|-|TRBJ2-1|TRBV5-1
TGCGCCAGCAGCCTCGACGGCTTCAGGTACAATGAGCAGTTCTTC
CASSLDGFRYNEQFF
>-|once|TRBJ2-2|TRBV4-1
TGCGCCAGCAGCCAAGCAGGCCGGCTGCGGGCCGGGGAGCTGTTTTTT
CASSQAGRLRAGELFF
>-|-|TRBJ2-7|TRBV11-2
TGTGCCTCGGGACACCTCTACGAGCAGTACTTC
CASGHLYEQYF
>-|once|TRBJ1-5|TRBV6-1
TGTGCCAGCAGTGAAGCGGAGCAGGGCGATCAGCCCCAGCATTTT
CASSEAEQGDQPQHF
>-|-|TRBJ1-6|TRBV19
TGTGCCAGTAGAGTCGGCAGGGGAAATTCACCCCTCCACTTT
CASRVGRGNSPLHF
>-|-|TRBJ2-6|TRBV6-1
TGTGCCAGCAGAAGAGAGGATGGTGGGGCCAACGTCCTGACTTTC
CASRREDGGANVLTF
>-|-|TRBJ1-6|TRBV12-2
TGTGCAAGTCGCCTTCCTCGGGGGTTTTATAATTCACCCCTCCACTTT
CASRLPRGFYNSPLHF
>-|-|TRBJ2-7|TRBV15
TGTGCCACCAGCAGAGAGGCAACCTACGAGCAGTACTTC
CATSREATYEQYF
>TRBD1|-|TRBJ2-7|TRBV28
TGTGCCAGCAGTCCAAACGGACAGGGTGGGACCTACGAGCAGTACTTC
CASSPNGQGGTYEQYF
>TRBD1|-|TRBJ2-7|TRBV6-6
TGTGCCAGCAGGGAGACAGGGGACCTCTCCTACGAGCAGTACTTC
CASRETGDLSYEQYF
>-|-|TRBJ1-1|TRBV9
TGTGCCAGCAGCGCGGGGGGGAGAACAGGCGACCCCGGGCTTAGATCTAATTTT
CASSAGGRTGDPGLRSNF
>-|once|TRBJ1-2|TRBV14
TGTGCCAGCAGCCAAGATTATCGGGTAAACTATGGCTACACCTTC
CASSQDYRVNYGYTF
>-|-|TRBJ1-1|TRBV10-3
TGTGCCGCCGAACCACGATCGGGGGGTTACACTGAAGCTTTCTTT
CAAEPRSGGYTEAFF
>TRBD2|few|TRBJ2-7|TRBV7-2
TGTGCCAGCAGCTTAGACACTAGCGGGAGTAATGAGCAGTACTTC
CASSLDTSGSNEQYF
>-|-|TRBJ2-7|TRBV5-1
TGCGCCAGCAGCTTGGAGGGCAGGGAGTACTTC
CASSLEGREYF
>TRBD1|-|TRBJ1-1|TRBV30
TGTGCCTGGAGTGTAATAACAGGGGGCACTGAAGCTTTCTTT
CAWSVITGGTEAFF
>-|-|TRBJ2-7|TRBV5-6
TGTGCCAGCAGCTTGATGGGAGGCGAGCAGTACTTC
CASSLMGGEQYF
>TRBD1|-|TRBJ2-1|TRBV7-2
TGTGCCAGCAGCCCTCGACAGGGGAAACACAATGAGCAGTTCTTC
CASSPRQGKHNEQFF
>TRBD1|-|TRBJ2-1|TRBV5-1
TGCGCCAGCAGCTTGGCGTACATGGACAGGGATTTAAAGGGTGTGAGGAATGAGCAGTTCTTC
CASSLAYMDRDLKGVRNEQFF
>TRBD1|-|TRBJ1-5|TRBV5-6
TGTGCCAGCAGCTTGACCGGACAGGGGACAGCCCAGCATTTT
CASSLTGQGTAQHF
>-|few|TRBJ2-1|TRBV5-1
TGCGCCAGCAGCTTGGCCAGGGGAAGGGGTGAGCAGTTCTTC
CASSLARGRGEQFF
>-|-|TRBJ2-3|TRBV5-1
TGCGCCAGCAGACCGGACAGTACTTCTATGAATACGCAGTATTTT
CASRPDSTSMNTQYF
>-|-|TRBJ1-1|TRBV18
TGTGCCAGCTCAAAAAGGGGGGGCACTGAAGCTTTCTTT
CASSKRGGTEAFF
>-|-|TRBJ1-2|TRBV6-1
TGTGCCAGCAGCACTACCGGGACATTCTATGGCTACACCTTC
CASSTTGTFYGYTF
>TRBD2|-|TRBJ2-5|TRBV5-8
TGTGCCTCTCAGAGGGCCAGCGGGGGGGGAGAGACCCAGTACTTC
CASQRASGGGETQYF
>TRBD1|-|TRBJ2-3|TRBV10-3
TGTGCCATCAGTACAGGGGGCAGGGTGGCGCCAGATACGCAGTATTTT
CAISTGGRVAPDTQYF
>TRBD1|-|TRBJ2-5|TRBV7-6
TGTGCCAGCAGCCTAATCGCGTACAGGGGGCGCGCAGAGACCCAGTACTTC
CASSLIAYRGRAETQYF
>TRBD2|few|TRBJ2-1|TRBV2
TGTGCCAGGTCCGATAGCGGGGGGTCCTACAATGAGCAGTTCTTC
CARSDSGGSYNEQFF
>-|-|TRBJ1-1|TRBV27
TGTGCCAGCAGTTTAAGGGGGTCAAACACTGAAGCTTTCTTT
CASSLRGSNTEAFF
>-|few|TRBJ2-1|TRBV7-3
TGTGCCAGCAGGGTGAGCGCAGGGGATTTCAATGAGCAGTTCTTC
CASRVSAGDFNEQFF
>-|-|TRBJ2-7|TRBV14
TGTGCCAGCAGCCAAGATCGAAGGGGTAAGCAGTACTTC
CASSQDRRGKQYF
>TRBD1|-|TRBJ2-7|TRBV6-5
TGTGCCAGGACAGGGGTGGTTTACGAGCAGTACTTC
CARTGVVYEQYF
>TRBD2|-|TRBJ2-5|TRBV5-1
TGCGCCAGCAGCCCGGGACTAGCCCAAGAGACCCAGTACTTC
CASSPGLAQETQYF
>TRBD2|-|TRBJ2-7|TRBV5-6
TGTGCCAGCAGCTCGATCGTTCTAGCGGGGGCCACCTACGAGCAGTACTTC
CASSSIVLAGATYEQYF
>-|few|TRBJ1-2|TRBV13
TGTGCCAGCAGCTTAGGGACAGGAGCTTATGGCTACACCTTC
CASSLGTGAYGYTF
>-|once|TRBJ2-7|TRBV29-1
TGCAGCGTTGGGGGACAAGCGAGAGAGCAGTACTTC
CSVGGQAREQYF
>-|-|TRBJ1-3|TRBV25-1
TGTGCCAGCATCGACAGTATTGCTGGAAACACCATATATTTT
CASIDSIAGNTIYF
>-|-|TRBJ2-7|TRBV18
TGTGCCAGCTCACGTCGGGAAAGCTCCTACGAGCAGTACTTC
CASSRRESSYEQYF
>-|-|TRBJ2-7|TRBV5-1
TGCGCCAGCAGCCTCAGTACCAGGGGAACGAGGAACGAGCAGTACTTC
CASSLSTRGTRNEQYF
>-|few|TRBJ2-1|TRBV12-2
TGTGCAAGTCGCTTAGAGGGGACTAGAAGCAATGAGCAGTTCTTC
CASRLEGTRSNEQFF
>TRBD1|-|TRBJ1-2|TRBV4-1
TGCGCCAGCAGCTCGGGGACAGGGGCCTATGGCTACACCTTC
CASSSGTGAYGYTF